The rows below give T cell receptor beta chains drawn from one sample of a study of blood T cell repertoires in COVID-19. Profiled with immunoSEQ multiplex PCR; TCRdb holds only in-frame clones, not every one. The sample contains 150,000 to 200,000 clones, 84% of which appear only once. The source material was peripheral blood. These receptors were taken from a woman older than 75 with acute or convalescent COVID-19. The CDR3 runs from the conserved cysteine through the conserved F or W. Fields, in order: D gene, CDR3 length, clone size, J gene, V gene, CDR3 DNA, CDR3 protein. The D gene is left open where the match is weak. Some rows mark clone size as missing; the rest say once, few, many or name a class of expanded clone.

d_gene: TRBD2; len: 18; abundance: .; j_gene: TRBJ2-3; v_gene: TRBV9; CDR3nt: TGTGCCAGCAGCCCCAGGACTAGCGGGGGGACAAGCACAGATACGCAGTATTTT; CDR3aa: CASSPRTSGGTSTDTQYF
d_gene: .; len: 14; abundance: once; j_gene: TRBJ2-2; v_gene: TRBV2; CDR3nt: TGTGCCAGCCGCGGGGACCCGAACACCGGGGAGCTGTTTTTT; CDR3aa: CASRGDPNTGELFF
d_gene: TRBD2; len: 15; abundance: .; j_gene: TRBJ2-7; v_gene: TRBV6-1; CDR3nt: TGTGCCAGCAGTGAGATTAGCGGGGGGCTGTACGAGCAGTACTTC; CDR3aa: CASSEISGGLYEQYF
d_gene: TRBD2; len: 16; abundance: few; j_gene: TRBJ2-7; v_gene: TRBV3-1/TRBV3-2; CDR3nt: TGTGCCAGCAGCCAAGGGAGACACGGGAGGGCCTCCGAGCAGTACTTC; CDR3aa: CASSQGRHGRASEQYF
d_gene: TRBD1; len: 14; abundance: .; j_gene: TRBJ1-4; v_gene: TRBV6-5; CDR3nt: TGTGCCAGCAGTCCACGGACAGGGCTTGAAAAACTGTTTTTT; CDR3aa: CASSPRTGLEKLFF
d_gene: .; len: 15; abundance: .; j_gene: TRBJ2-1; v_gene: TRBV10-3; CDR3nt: TGTGCCATCAGTGAGTCGCGAGTAGGAGCCAATGAGCAGTTCTTC; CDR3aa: CAISESRVGANEQFF
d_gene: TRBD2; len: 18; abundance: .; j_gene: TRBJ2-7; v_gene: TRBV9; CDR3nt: TGTGCCAGCAGCGTAGTAGACGGGACTACTAGGGATTATTACGAGCAGTACTTC; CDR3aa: CASSVVDGTTRDYYEQYF
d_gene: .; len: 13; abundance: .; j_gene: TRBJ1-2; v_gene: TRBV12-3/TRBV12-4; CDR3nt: TGTGCCAGCAGTTTACAGGGAATAAGGGGCTACACCTTC; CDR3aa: CASSLQGIRGYTF
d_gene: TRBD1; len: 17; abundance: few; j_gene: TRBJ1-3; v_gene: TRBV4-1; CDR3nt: TGCGCCAGCAGCCAAGACTACAGGGGGCGGGCTGGAAACACCATATATTTT; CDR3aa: CASSQDYRGRAGNTIYF
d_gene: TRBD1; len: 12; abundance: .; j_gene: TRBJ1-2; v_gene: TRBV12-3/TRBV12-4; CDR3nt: TGTGCCAGCATGAGGGGGCGGGGTGGCTACACCTTC; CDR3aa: CASMRGRGGYTF
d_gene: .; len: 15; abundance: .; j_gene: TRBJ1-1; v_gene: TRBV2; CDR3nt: TGTGCCAGCACCGTAACAGCCGTGCCGAACACTGAAGCTTTCTTT; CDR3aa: CASTVTAVPNTEAFF
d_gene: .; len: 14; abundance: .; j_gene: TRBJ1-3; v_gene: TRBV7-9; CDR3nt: TGTGCCAGCAGCCTGGACAGCTCTGGAAACACCATATATTTT; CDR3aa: CASSLDSSGNTIYF
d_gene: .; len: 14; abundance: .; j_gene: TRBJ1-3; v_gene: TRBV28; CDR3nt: TGTGCCAGCAACTCCGTTAGTTCTGGAAACACCATATATTTT; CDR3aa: CASNSVSSGNTIYF
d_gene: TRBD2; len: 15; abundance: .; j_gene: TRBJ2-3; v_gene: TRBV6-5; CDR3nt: TGTGCCAGCAGAGTGGGACTAGCGGGAAGGGATACGCAGTATTTT; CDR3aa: CASRVGLAGRDTQYF
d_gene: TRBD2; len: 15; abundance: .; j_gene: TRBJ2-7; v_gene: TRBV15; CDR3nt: TGTGCCACCAGCGGGGGGGGACTAGCGATCTACGAGCAGTACTTC; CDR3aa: CATSGGGLAIYEQYF
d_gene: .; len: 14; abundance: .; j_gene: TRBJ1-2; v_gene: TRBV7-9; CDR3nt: TGTGCCAGCAGCTTTTATACACCTAACTATGGCTACACCTTC; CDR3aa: CASSFYTPNYGYTF
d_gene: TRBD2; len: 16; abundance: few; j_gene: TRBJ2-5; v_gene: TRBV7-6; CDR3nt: TGTGCCAGCAGCTTAGGCCGGACTAGCGGGGGAGAGACCCAGTACTTC; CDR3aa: CASSLGRTSGGETQYF
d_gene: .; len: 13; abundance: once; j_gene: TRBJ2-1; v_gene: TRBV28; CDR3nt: TGTGCCAGCACTCTGCCTAGCCGTGCCCGGCAGTTCTTC; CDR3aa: CASTLPSRARQFF
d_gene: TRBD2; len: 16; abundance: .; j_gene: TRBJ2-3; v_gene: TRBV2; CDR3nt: TGTGCCAGCAGTGTTATGGGCGGGAGGGTCGCAGATACGCAGTATTTT; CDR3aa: CASSVMGGRVADTQYF
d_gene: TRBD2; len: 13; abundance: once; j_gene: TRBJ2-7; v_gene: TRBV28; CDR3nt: TGTGCCAGCAGTTTAGGGACTAACTACGAGCAGTACTTC; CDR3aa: CASSLGTNYEQYF
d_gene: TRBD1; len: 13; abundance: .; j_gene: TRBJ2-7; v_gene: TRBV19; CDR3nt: TGTGCCAGCCGGACAGGGGCCTCCTACGAGCAGTACTTC; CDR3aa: CASRTGASYEQYF
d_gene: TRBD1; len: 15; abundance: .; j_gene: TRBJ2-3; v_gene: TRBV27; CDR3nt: TGTGCCAGCAACCCCCGGACAGGGCTGTCAGATACGCAGTATTTT; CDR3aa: CASNPRTGLSDTQYF
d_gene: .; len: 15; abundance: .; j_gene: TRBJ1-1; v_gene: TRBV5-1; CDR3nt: TGCGCCAGCAGCTTGCGCGTAGAAGGGGGAACTGAAGCTTTCTTT; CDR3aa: CASSLRVEGGTEAFF
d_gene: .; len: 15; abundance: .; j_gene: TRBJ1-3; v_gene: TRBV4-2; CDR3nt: TGTGCCAGCAGCTTTCGGGGGGGCTCTGGAAACACCATATATTTT; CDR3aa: CASSFRGGSGNTIYF
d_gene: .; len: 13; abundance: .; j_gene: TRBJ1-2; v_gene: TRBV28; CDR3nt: TGTGCCAGCAGTTTATCCGGGATTTATGGCTACACCTTC; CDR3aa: CASSLSGIYGYTF
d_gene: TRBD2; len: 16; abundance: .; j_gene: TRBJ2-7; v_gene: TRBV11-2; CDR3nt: TGTGCCAGCAGCTTAGGGTCTAGCGGTAACCGCTACGAGCAGTACTTC; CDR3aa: CASSLGSSGNRYEQYF
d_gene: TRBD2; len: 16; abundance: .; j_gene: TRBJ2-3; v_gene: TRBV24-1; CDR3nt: TGTGCCACCAGTGGTTGGACTAGCGGGAGCACAGATACGCAGTATTTT; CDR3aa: CATSGWTSGSTDTQYF
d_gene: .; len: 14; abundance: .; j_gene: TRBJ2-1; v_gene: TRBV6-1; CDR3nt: TGTGCCAGCAGTGAAGGTTCAGGGAACGGTGAGCAGTTCTTC; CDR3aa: CASSEGSGNGEQFF
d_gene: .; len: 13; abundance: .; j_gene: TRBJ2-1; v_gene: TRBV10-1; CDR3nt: TGCGCCAGCAGTGCACAGGGAATCAATGAGCAGTTCTTC; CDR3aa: CASSAQGINEQFF
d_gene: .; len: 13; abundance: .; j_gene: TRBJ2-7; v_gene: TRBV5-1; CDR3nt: TGCGCCAGCAGCTTACTGGACAAAACCGAGCAGTACTTC; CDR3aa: CASSLLDKTEQYF
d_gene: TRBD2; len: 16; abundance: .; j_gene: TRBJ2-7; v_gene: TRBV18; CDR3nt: TGTGCCAGCTCTCCACCCTCTAGCGGGGGGGGGAACGAGCAGTACTTC; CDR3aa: CASSPPSSGGGNEQYF
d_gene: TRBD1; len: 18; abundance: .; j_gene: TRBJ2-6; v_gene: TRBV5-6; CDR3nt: TGTGCCAGCAGCTTTAGGGGACAGGGATCACCTGGGGCCAACGTCCTGACTTTC; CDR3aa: CASSFRGQGSPGANVLTF
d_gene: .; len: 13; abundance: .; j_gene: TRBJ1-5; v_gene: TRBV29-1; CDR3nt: TGCAGCGTTGCCAGGGGTAGCAATCAGCCCCAGCATTTT; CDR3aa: CSVARGSNQPQHF
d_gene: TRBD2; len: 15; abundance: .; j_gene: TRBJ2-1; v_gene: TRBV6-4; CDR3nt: TGTGCCAGCAGTTCCCTAGCGGGGGCAAACAATGAGCAGTTCTTC; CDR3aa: CASSSLAGANNEQFF
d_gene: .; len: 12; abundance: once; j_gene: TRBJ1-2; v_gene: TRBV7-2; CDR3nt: TGTGCCAGCAGCTTAGTTAGCTATGGCTACACCTTC; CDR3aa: CASSLVSYGYTF
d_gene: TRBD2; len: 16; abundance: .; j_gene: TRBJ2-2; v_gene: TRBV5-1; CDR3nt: TGCGCCAGCAGCTTGAATGTAGCGGGGGCCACCGGGGAGCTGTTTTTT; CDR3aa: CASSLNVAGATGELFF
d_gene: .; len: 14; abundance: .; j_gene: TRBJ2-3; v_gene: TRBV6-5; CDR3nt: TGTGCCAGCAGTTATAGCAATTGGGCAGATACGCAGTATTTT; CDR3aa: CASSYSNWADTQYF
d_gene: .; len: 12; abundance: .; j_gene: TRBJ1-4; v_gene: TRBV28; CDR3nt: TGTGCCAGCAGTTTTTCCGATGAAAAACTGTTTTTT; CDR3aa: CASSFSDEKLFF
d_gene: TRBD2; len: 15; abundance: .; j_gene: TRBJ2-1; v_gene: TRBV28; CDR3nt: TGTGCCAGCAGCCAACTAGCGGGAGTTCCGAATGAGCAGTTCTTC; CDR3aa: CASSQLAGVPNEQFF
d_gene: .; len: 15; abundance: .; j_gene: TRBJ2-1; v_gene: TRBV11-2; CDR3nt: TGTGCCAGCAGCCTCCACGCGGGATCCTACAATGAGCAGTTCTTC; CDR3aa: CASSLHAGSYNEQFF
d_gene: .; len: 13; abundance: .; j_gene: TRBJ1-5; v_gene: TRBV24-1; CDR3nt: TGTGCCACCAGTGATGGCGGTAATCAGCCCCAGCATTTT; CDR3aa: CATSDGGNQPQHF
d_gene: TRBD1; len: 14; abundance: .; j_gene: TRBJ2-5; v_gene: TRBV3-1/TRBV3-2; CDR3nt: TGTGCCAGCAGCCAATACAGGGGGCGAGAGACCCAGTACTTC; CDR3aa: CASSQYRGRETQYF
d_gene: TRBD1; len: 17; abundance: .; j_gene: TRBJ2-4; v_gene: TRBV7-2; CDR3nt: TGTGCCAGCAGCCCGACGCAACAGGGGTTTAACAAAAACATTCAGTACTTC; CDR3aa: CASSPTQQGFNKNIQYF
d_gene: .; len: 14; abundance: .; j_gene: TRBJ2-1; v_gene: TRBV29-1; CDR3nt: TGCAGTCATATCGCACTCTCTAATTTCGGTGAGCAGTTCTTC; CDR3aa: CSHIALSNFGEQFF
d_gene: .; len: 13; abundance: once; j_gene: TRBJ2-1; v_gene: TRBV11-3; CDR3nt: TGTGCCAGCAGCTTAGATGAAGGGGATGAGCAGTTCTTC; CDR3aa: CASSLDEGDEQFF
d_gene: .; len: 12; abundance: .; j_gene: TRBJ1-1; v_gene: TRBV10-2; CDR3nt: TGCGCCAGCAGACGACAGAACACTGAAGCTTTCTTT; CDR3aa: CASRRQNTEAFF
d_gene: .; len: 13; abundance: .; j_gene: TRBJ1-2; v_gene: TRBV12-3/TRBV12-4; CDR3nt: TGTGCCAGCAGCCCCCGGTTGAGCTATGGCTACACCTTC; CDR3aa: CASSPRLSYGYTF
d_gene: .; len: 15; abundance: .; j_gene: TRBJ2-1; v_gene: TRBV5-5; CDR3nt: TGTGCCAGCAGCTTGCTCGGGATCACCTACAATGAGCAGTTCTTC; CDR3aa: CASSLLGITYNEQFF
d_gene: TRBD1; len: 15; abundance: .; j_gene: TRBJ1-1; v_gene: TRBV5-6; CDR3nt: TGTGCCAGCAGCTTTGACAGGGGTGGAAACACTGAAGCTTTCTTT; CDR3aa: CASSFDRGGNTEAFF
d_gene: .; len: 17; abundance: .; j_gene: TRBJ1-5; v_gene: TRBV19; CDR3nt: TGTGCCAGTAGTCCTAACCGACAGGACCATAGCAATCAGCCCCAGCATTTT; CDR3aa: CASSPNRQDHSNQPQHF
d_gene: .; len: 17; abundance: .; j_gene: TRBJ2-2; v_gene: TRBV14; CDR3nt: TGTGCCAGCAGCCCGCTGGTGCAGAGTTGGGGAGGCGGGGAGCTGTTTTTT; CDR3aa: CASSPLVQSWGGGELFF
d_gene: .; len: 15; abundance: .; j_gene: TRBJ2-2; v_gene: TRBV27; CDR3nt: TGTGCCAGCGCCTTGAGGGCGGCGGTTCGGGGGGAGCTGTTTTTT; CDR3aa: CASALRAAVRGELFF
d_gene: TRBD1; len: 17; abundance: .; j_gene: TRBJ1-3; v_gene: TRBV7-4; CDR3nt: TGTGCCAGCAGCTGTGGCCGGGACAGGGTGTCTGGAAACACCATATATTTT; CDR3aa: CASSCGRDRVSGNTIYF